This T cell receptor (beta chain) was documented in a study of blood T cell repertoires in COVID-19. There are a few counts of this clone. V lost 6 bases and J lost 6; bases outside the gene matches: 6. Germline V gives CDR1 SQVTM, CDR2 ANQGSEA. The CDR3 is made up of 12 amino acids. Sequenced by immunoSEQ multiplex PCR; TCRdb stores in-frame clones only, minus some. This table holds around 140,000 clones, approximately 80% found once. This sequence joins TRBV29-1 and TRBJ2-7, with TRBD1 identical over 9 bases. Sequenced sample: peripheral blood. The source is a human donor in a cohort sampled during active COVID-19. CDR3 sequence (DNA): TGCAGCGTGGGGACAGGGAGTGGCGAGCAGTACTTC. Residues: CSVGTGSGEQYF.